The 18 T cell receptor beta chains presented below share a single source sample, sequenced in a study of regulatory T cells in long-lasting Graves disease. Relying on iRepertoire HTBI primers and Arm-PCR of CDR3 regions, the team built TCR beta libraries. TCRdb passed the multiplex PCR reads through MiXCR, listing each CDR3 protein once. Among 400,000 to 450,000 distinct CDR3 sequences listed, more than 12% were seen once. Time point of the sample: newly diagnosed GD, antithyroid drugs for less than 3 months. RNA isolated from PBMCs was used to make the TCR library. This same sample was also taken into another study, of T cells in Graves' hyperthyroidism and ophthalmopathy.

The material sequenced was peripheral blood mononuclear cells (PBMCs), taken at new diagnosis, from a patient treated with antithyroid drugs. Receptors were obtained from a woman aged 30 to 39 with Graves disease.

This clonotype has a count of ten or more. The V gene is TRBV5-5, the J gene TRBJ1-2, with TRBD1 matching 8 bases. This CDR3 contains 13 residues. Germline V CDR1 and CDR2: SGHKS, YYEKEE (reference sequence). With 0 bases clipped from V and 8 bases from J, the junction kept 3 bases outside the gene matches. CDR3 DNA: TGTGCCAGCAGCTTGGACAGGACAGGGGGCTACACCTTC. It codes for CASSLDRTGGYTF.

The genes are TRBV20-1 and TRBJ2-7; no firm D call. CDR3 size: 13 residues. V lost 2 bases to trimming and J lost 3 bases, with 11 bases between them. Germline CDR1 is DFQATT and CDR2 is SNEGSKA (reference sequence). DNA of the CDR3: TGCAGTGCTAGAAAGCCTGACAACTACGAGCAGTACTTC. The encoded protein is CSARKPDNYEQYF.

The CDR3 coding sequence is TGTGCCAGCAGTTTACCCACAGGGGCGAGTGAAAAACTGTTTTTT. This gives the protein CASSLPTGASEKLFF. The chain is built from TRBV28 and TRBJ1-4; 7 bases fit TRBD1. This CDR3 comprises 15 residues. V lost 2 bases to trimming and J lost 7 bases; unmatched junction nucleotides: 7. Germline lookup yields CDR1 MDHEN and CDR2 SYDVKM.

The gene calls are TRBV27 and TRBJ2-7; D is possibly TRBD2 (5 bases). This CDR3 is built from 14 residues. Trimming removed 3 bases from V and 0 bases from J, with 9 bases in between. CDR1 is MNHEY, CDR2 SMNVEV, per germline (reference sequence). The CDR3 DNA is TGTGCCAGCAGTTTTAGCGTAAGCTCCTACGAGCAGTACTTC. Translating gives CASSFSVSSYEQYF.

This clonotype was detected a few times. The gene calls are TRBV6-5 and TRBJ1-1; tentatively, D is TRBD1 (5 bases). CDR3 length: 18 residues. Germline V gene lookup returns CDR1 MNHEY and CDR2 SVGAGI. V shed 0 bases and J shed 0 bases, with 17 bases lying between them. Here the CDR3 reads CASSYSLYRGPLNTEAFF. In nucleotides, the CDR3 is TGTGCCAGCAGTTACTCGCTTTACCGGGGCCCTCTGAACACTGAAGCTTTCTTT.

A remark on this clonotype: Since a much larger clone is just one base distant, this may be a read error. The chain uses TRBV6-1 and TRBJ2-7; TRBD2 aligns across 10 bases. This CDR3 is 15 amino acids long. CDR1 MNHNS and CDR2 SASEGT come from the germline V gene. This CDR3 reads CASNQLAGSSYEQHF. DNA of the CDR3: TGTGCCAGCAACCAACTAGCGGGGAGCTCCTACGAGCAGCACTTC.

This clonotype was detected ten times or more. V usage is TRBV7-3 and J usage is TRBJ2-1, with 14 bases identical to TRBD2. After removal of 1 base from V and 8 bases from J, the junction contained 10 bases not matched to a gene. The germline gives CDR1 SGHTA, CDR2 FQGTGA. The CDR3 is 18 amino acids. The CDR3, as DNA: TGTGCCAGCAGCTTAATACATGTCGGGACTAGCGGGAGTGATGAGCAGTTCTTC. Protein sequence: CASSLIHVGTSGSDEQFF.

The V call is TRBV6-5, the J call TRBJ1-2; 8 bases are a match to TRBD1. The ends lost 2 bases at V and 1 base at J; junction bases unmatched: 12. CDR3 length equals 18 residues. Germline CDR1 MNHEY, CDR2 SVGAGI. This CDR3 is CASSYDRDRRLLNYGYTF. In DNA, the CDR3 is TGTGCCAGCAGTTACGATAGGGACAGGAGACTTCTTAACTATGGCTACACCTTC.

The table lists this clonotype with a few counts. The chain joins TRBV5-1 to TRBJ2-2; 12 nucleotides align to TRBD1. The CDR3 covers 16 residues. V lost 3 bases to trimming and J lost 4 bases; unmatched junction nucleotides: 4. The germline gives CDR1 SGHRS, CDR2 YFSETQ. CDR3 region: CASSWDRGRSTGELFF. CDR3 nucleotide sequence: TGCGCCAGCAGCTGGGACAGGGGGCGATCCACCGGGGAGCTGTTTTTT.

This clonotype was seen at least ten times. The chain carries TRBV10-2 and TRBJ2-2; D not resolved. The CDR3 is 11 residues long. CDR1 is WSHSY, CDR2 SAAADI, per germline. V shed 3 bases and J shed 4 bases, with 0 bases lying between them. The CDR3 DNA reads TGCGCCAGCAGTGACACCGGGGAGCTGTTTTTT. This encodes CASSDTGELFF.

V gene TRBV12-3 or TRBV12-4 combines with J gene TRBJ2-2; tentative D call: TRBD2 (5 bases). V was cut by 3 bases and J by 7 bases, with 12 bases left in between. The CDR3 consists of 14 residues. The CDR3 coding sequence is TGTGCCAGCAGTTTCCAGGACTTCGACGGGGAGCTGTTTTTT. It is translated as CASSFQDFDGELFF.

This clonotype was counted ten times or more. The V gene is TRBV2, the J gene TRBJ2-7; D is possibly TRBD1 or TRBD2 (5 bases each). This CDR3 comprises 11 residues. Trimming took 4 bases from V and 6 from J, leaving 7 bases between them. Germline V gene data show CDR1 as SNHLY and CDR2 as FYNNEI. CDR3 coding DNA: TGTGCCAGCAGTGGGGGGTTCGAGCAGTACTTC. It encodes CASSGGFEQYF.

This clonotype was observed a handful of times. The gene calls are TRBV7-9 and TRBJ1-1; TRBD1 aligns across 8 bases. Germline CDR1 SEHNR, CDR2 FQNEAQ (reference sequence). V gave up 5 bases and J gave up 4 bases; unmatched junction bases: 3. The CDR3 has 13 residues. The CDR3 is CASSQGASTEAFF. The CDR3 DNA reads as TGTGCCAGCAGCCAGGGGGCCTCCACTGAAGCTTTCTTT. The full variable domain, its missing parts supplied by reference TRBV7-9 and TRBJ1-1, is DTGVSQNPRHKITKRGQNVTFRCDPISEHNRLYWYRQTLGQGPEFLTYFQNEAQLEKSRLLSDRFSAERPKGSFSTLEIQRTEQGDSAMYLCASSQGASTEAFFGQGTRLTVV.

The chain links TRBV19 to TRBJ2-3; 12 bases fit TRBD2. From germline, CDR1 is LNHDA and CDR2 SQIVND (reference sequence). V trimming: 4 bases; J trimming: 7 bases; junction bases outside the gene matches: 6. This CDR3 has 15 residues. The chain's CDR3 is CASSTQTSGRNTQYF. The CDR3 DNA reads as TGTGCCAGTAGTACCCAGACTAGCGGGAGAAATACGCAGTATTTT.

This clonotype was recorded many times. The chain recombines TRBV9 with TRBJ2-1; TRBD2 matches 12 bases. V shed 4 bases, J shed 5 bases, and the junction held 7 bases outside the gene matches. Germline CDR1 is SGDLS and CDR2 is YYNGEE. The CDR3 contains 16 residues. CDR3 in amino acids: CASSTTLAGGDNEQFF. The CDR3 DNA reads as TGTGCCAGCAGCACCACTCTAGCGGGAGGGGACAATGAGCAGTTCTTC. The variable domain in full, completed from reference TRBV9 and TRBJ2-1, reads DSGVTQTPKHLITATGQRVTLRCSPRSGDLSVYWYQQSLDQGLQFLIQYYNGEERAKGNILERFSAQQFPDLHSELNLSSLELGDSALYFCASSTTLAGGDNEQFFGPGTRLTVL.

This clonotype was seen only a few times. The gene calls are TRBV20-1 and TRBJ1-1; tentatively, D is TRBD1 (5 bases). V dropped 4 bases and J dropped 3 bases, with 9 bases sitting between them. CDR3 length: 12 residues. Germline-derived CDR1 and CDR2 are DFQATT and SNEGSKA (reference sequence). CDR3 DNA: TGCAGTGCTACCCGGGGGGACACTGAAGCTTTCTTT. This sequence encodes CSATRGDTEAFF.

The chain couples TRBV6-5 to TRBJ2-2, with D tentatively TRBD2 (7 bases). V lost 0 bases, J lost 0 bases, and 23 bases lay in between. This CDR3 spans 21 amino acids. Per the germline V gene, CDR1 is MNHEY and CDR2 is SVGAGI. The CDR3 region has the DNA TGTGCCAGCAGTTACTCTAAGGGGGGGTCAGCGGGCCTTTCGAACACCGGGGAGCTGTTTTTT. Translating gives CASSYSKGGSAGLSNTGELFF.

This chain links TRBV18 with TRBJ2-7; 14 nucleotides match TRBD2. The ends lost 7 bases at V and 5 bases at J; junction bases unmatched: 4. Germline CDR1 reads KGHSH; CDR2 reads LQKENI. This CDR3 is built from 14 residues. The CDR3 spells CASLGLAGVNEQYF. CDR3 coding DNA: TGTGCCAGCTTGGGACTAGCGGGAGTGAACGAGCAGTACTTC.